The clone carrying this T cell receptor beta chain was counted a few times. The sample belongs to a study of response to subunit inactivated influenza vaccine. V trimming: 6 bases; J trimming: 6 bases; junction bases outside the gene matches: 7. The CDR3 totals 14 residues. Germline V gene data show CDR1 as SQVTM and CDR2 as ANQGSEA. TCRdb re-called the RT-PCR reads through MiXCR, storing one row per CDR3 protein. This repertoire shows 250,000 to 350,000 distinct CDR3 sequences, about 20% found once; its top ten account for 9% to 12%. The TCR comes from a man between 50 and 70 years old who received an inactivated influenza vaccine. The source material was PBMCs from blood, sampled about 20 months after vaccination. The chain combines TRBV29-1 with TRBJ2-7, with 14 bases identical to TRBD2. CDR3 in DNA: TGCAGCGTAGCGACTAGCGGGAGGGCGACCGAGCAGTACTTC. It yields the protein CSVATSGRATEQYF.